The 11 T cell receptor beta chains given below trace back to one sample, sequenced in a study of blood T cells in healthy people across ages (dated by TCRdb to between 2015 and 2016). The library was produced with 5' RACE. Sequencing took place on an Illumina HiSeq 2500. A second PCR of 7 to 11 cycles was performed with a sample-barcoded 5' primer and a J-beta primer mix. TCRdb passed the public sequencing reads through fastp at Q25 and MiXCR, retaining productive beta sequences. For every CDR3 protein sequence, its rows merge into one entry that carries the most common genes and DNA. Here the sample has 700,000 to 1,000,000 distinct CDR3 sequences; around two fifths occur a single time. The ten largest clones represent roughly a fifth of the sample. The sample taken for sequencing was blood. These receptor sequences come from a man aged 55 to 70 in good health.

There are a few counts of this clonotype. CDR3 amino acids: CASSQGAGTEAFF. CDR3 DNA sequence: TGCGCCAGCAGCCAGGGGGCAGGGACTGAAGCTTTCTTT. The J gene is TRBJ1-1, the V gene TRBV4-3, with a possible D match to TRBD1 (6 bases). The CDR3 runs to 13 residues. Between the trimmed V and J ends, which lost 3 bases and 5 bases, there was a span of 10 bases. CDR1 and CDR2 (germline): LGHNA, YSLEER.

V is TRBV20-1 and J is TRBJ1-1, with 8 nucleotides matching TRBD1. This CDR3 has 16 residues. Trimming at V came to 0 bases and at J to 1 base, leaving 7 bases not matched to a gene. Germline V lookup: CDR1 DFQATT, CDR2 SNEGSKA (reference sequence). CDR3: CSARDSTGAGNTEAFF. CDR3 nucleotide sequence: TGCAGTGCTAGAGACTCGACAGGGGCCGGGAACACTGAAGCTTTCTTT.

The V and J genes are TRBV5-1 and TRBJ2-5; 10 nucleotides line up with TRBD2. CDR3 size: 16 residues. The J segment lost 1 base and the V segment lost 6 bases, leaving 9 bases of the junction unmatched. CDR1 SGHRS and CDR2 YFSETQ come from the germline V gene. CDR3 in amino acids: CASTPGGTSAQETQYF. The CDR3 DNA reads TGCGCCAGCACACCGGGAGGGACTAGCGCCCAAGAGACCCAGTACTTC. Variable domain in full (rest from reference TRBV5-1 and TRBJ2-5): KAGVTQTPRYLIKTRGQQVTLSCSPISGHRSVSWYQQTPGQGLQFLFEYFSETQRNKGNFPGRFSGRQFSNSRSEMNVSTLELGDSALYLCASTPGGTSAQETQYFGPGTRLLVL.

The chain is built from TRBV20-1 and TRBJ1-2, with TRBD1 identical over 9 bases. The CDR3 is 13 amino acids. The germline V gene has CDR1 DFQATT and CDR2 SNEGSKA (reference sequence). Trimming removed 3 bases from V and 5 bases from J; junction bases left unmatched: 4. CDR3 in amino acids: CSARDRGSYGYTF. In DNA form, the CDR3 reads TGCAGTGCTAGGGACAGGGGATCATATGGCTACACCTTC.

This clonotype showed up just a few times. This sequence joins TRBV5-1 and TRBJ2-5; tentatively, D is TRBD1 (6 bases). Deletions cut 7 bases from V and 1 base from J, with 17 bases between. The CDR3 has 15 residues. The germline gives CDR1 SGHRS, CDR2 YFSETQ. CDR3 residues: CASSLPETGQETQYF. CDR3 bases: TGCGCCAGCTCATTGCCTGAGACAGGCCAAGAGACCCAGTACTTC. Filled out from reference TRBV5-1 and TRBJ2-5, the complete variable domain reads KAGVTQTPRYLIKTRGQQVTLSCSPISGHRSVSWYQQTPGQGLQFLFEYFSETQRNKGNFPGRFSGRQFSNSRSEMNVSTLELGDSALYLCASSLPETGQETQYFGPGTRLLVL.

DNA for the CDR3: TGCAGTGCTAGAGATACGCGGGAAGGGTATCCCTACGAGCAGTACTTC. Protein: CSARDTREGYPYEQYF. The rearrangement uses TRBV20-1 and TRBJ2-5, with D possibly matching TRBD2 (6 bases). The assigned J gene may be wrong: the sequence end matches TRBJ2-7 better. The germline V gene encodes CDR1 DFQATT and CDR2 SNEGSKA (reference sequence). CDR3 size: 16 residues.

The J gene is TRBJ1-5, the V gene TRBV25-1; D may be TRBD1 (5 bases). Trimming cost V 7 bases and J 2 bases, with 15 bases left between them. Germline V gene lookup returns CDR1 MGHDK and CDR2 SYGVNS. This CDR3 is built from 15 residues. This CDR3 reads CASTPQGSRNQPQHF. In DNA, the CDR3 is TGTGCCAGCACTCCCCAGGGCAGCCGCAATCAGCCCCAGCATTTT.

This clonotype was observed at least ten times. CDR3 coding DNA: TGTGCCAGCAGCTTGGGGTCCCTTCTTCGGAATGAAAAACTGTTTTTT. This codes for CASSLGSLLRNEKLFF. V gene TRBV5-5 combines with J gene TRBJ1-4; no firm D call. CDR1 and CDR2 from the germline V gene are SGHKS and YYEKEE (reference sequence). Trimming took 0 bases from V and 5 from J, leaving 14 bases between them. The CDR3 consists of 16 residues.

This clonotype was seen many times. J is TRBJ2-7 and V is TRBV27; perhaps TRBD1 as D (5 bases). The CDR3 covers 14 residues. CDR1 is MNHEY, CDR2 SMNVEV, per germline (reference sequence). V lost 5 bases, J lost 2 bases, and 13 bases lay in between. This CDR3 is CASSIQGLTYEQYF. CDR3 bases: TGTGCCAGCAGTATTCAGGGTCTCACCTACGAGCAGTACTTC.

This chain connects TRBV6-5 to TRBJ2-7, with D maybe TRBD1 (6 bases). Germline lookup yields CDR1 MNHEY and CDR2 SVGAGI. There are 16 residues in the CDR3. V was shortened by 0 bases and J by 6 bases, with 18 bases between the two germline ends. CDR3 DNA: TGTGCCAGCAGTTACTCGGGGACACCCGTCCGAGGCGAGCAGTACTTC. Translated: CASSYSGTPVRGEQYF.

This sequence joins TRBV20-1 and TRBJ2-7, with 10 bases matching TRBD2. Germline CDR1 is DFQATT and CDR2 is SNEGSKA (reference sequence). Trimming at V came to 4 bases and at J to 5 bases, leaving 8 bases not matched to a gene. There are 14 residues in the CDR3. The CDR3 DNA reads as TGCAGTGCTACCCTAGCGGGAGATGTGAACGAGCAGTACTTC. As protein: CSATLAGDVNEQYF.